These T cell receptor beta chains were read from a single sample in a study of T cells in Graves' hyperthyroidism and ophthalmopathy. Using its own MiXCR run on the multiplex PCR reads, TCRdb lists one record per CDR3 protein. The repertoire holds hundreds of thousands of distinct CDR3 sequences, with approximately 23% as singletons. The sample taken for sequencing was blood. The receptors come from a woman aged 40 to 49 with Graves' ophthalmopathy. The conserved cysteine and the conserved F or W are not part of the CDR3 here. Fields, in order: CDR3 length, J gene, V gene, CDR3 protein.

11 TRBJ2-7 TRBV19 ASSFGDPTEQY
11 TRBJ2-7 TRBV20-1 SATRLAGNEQY
10 TRBJ2-7 TRBV29-1 SARTVAYEQY
12 TRBJ2-1 TRBV20-1 SASPSGSFGEQF
11 TRBJ2-7 TRBV30 AWTSGISYEQY
12 TRBJ2-5 TRBV11-2 ASSWTEGGETQY
12 TRBJ1-1 TRBV6-5 ASSYVRRNTEAF
9 TRBJ1-1 TRBV6-2/TRBV6-3 ASSRRGKAF
14 TRBJ1-5 TRBV2 ASTEQGAHGNQPQH
14 TRBJ2-7 TRBV20-1 SALPRAGGLTYEQY
13 TRBJ1-2 TRBV19 ASSEDRSLFYGYT
12 TRBJ2-5 TRBV5-1 ASSLSPGDETQY
19 TRBJ2-7 TRBV6-9 ASSHNRNLAGGGGYSYEQY
11 TRBJ2-7 TRBV12-3/TRBV12-4 ASSRQVRGEQY
13 TRBJ1-2 TRBV30 AWSLPDTRLGGYT
13 TRBJ1-5 TRBV18 ASSPTTGDNQPQH
14 TRBJ1-5 TRBV6-1 ASSGQGGIGNQPQH
13 TRBJ2-7 TRBV20-1 SANRKRDSTYEQY
14 TRBJ1-3 TRBV28 ASSSVRTASGNTIY
12 TRBJ2-7 TRBV28 ASNPLGGYYEQS
13 TRBJ2-2 TRBV28 ASSELAEEGGELF
13 TRBJ2-7 TRBV2 ASRTGQGGAYEQY
16 TRBJ1-2 TRBV6-2/TRBV6-3 ASSSFPTAGGGASGYT
13 TRBJ1-5 TRBV20-1 SASTTGLSNQPQH
14 TRBJ2-7 TRBV7-3 ASSERTSGPSYEQY
10 TRBJ2-5 TRBV2 ASTLLEETQY
13 TRBJ1-2 TRBV6-2/TRBV6-3 ASRGQGARNYGYT
14 TRBJ1-5 TRBV29-1 SVVLGTGGVNQPQH
12 TRBJ2-4 TRBV7-2 ASSQAGAQNIQY
10 TRBJ2-5 TRBV6-4 ASSSSKETQY
11 TRBJ1-1 TRBV19 ASTGLMNTEAF
11 TRBJ1-2 TRBV24-1 ATSDSHRYGYT
13 TRBJ1-5 TRBV7-9 ASSLGPGSNQPQH
13 TRBJ1-2 TRBV6-5 ASSFPGTASYGYI
12 TRBJ2-7 TRBV5-1 ASSLAGTGSEQY
10 TRBJ1-1 TRBV28 ASTSGGTEAF
12 TRBJ1-2 TRBV5-1 ASSLDGQGYGYT
14 TRBJ1-5 TRBV19 ASSPRHTQHPQPQH
16 TRBJ2-7 TRBV6-2/TRBV6-3 ASSYPLPIGRGPREQY
12 TRBJ2-5 TRBV7-8 ASSPRQAQETQY
15 TRBJ2-7 TRBV4-2 ASSQDRGRASWGEQY
13 TRBJ1-2 TRBV7-3 ASSPLPGGDYGYT
11 TRBJ2-7 TRBV6-5 ASSYSRGDEQY
12 TRBJ1-1 TRBV6-1 ASRKDRPYTEAF
12 TRBJ2-7 TRBV29-1 SVAGGTASYEQY
12 TRBJ1-1 TRBV30 AWSPDRGGTEAF
10 TRBJ2-7 TRBV6-5 ASSLDRFQQY
13 TRBJ2-5 TRBV20-1 SASNGRDVDETQY
12 TRBJ2-7 TRBV2 ASSDRGRVYEQY
19 TRBJ2-5 TRBV6-4 ASSDSIIAGEGRYQQETQY
12 TRBJ2-2 TRBV20-1 SARIARNTGELF
13 TRBJ2-5 TRBV12-3/TRBV12-4 ASSFRTSGKETQY
12 TRBJ2-7 TRBV7-2 ASSSPGRGYEQY
12 TRBJ1-2 TRBV9 ASSAAERSYGYT
13 TRBJ2-7 TRBV7-8 ASSSGLQFSYEQY
11 TRBJ1-3 TRBV18 ASSQGSGNTIY
14 TRBJ1-1 TRBV6-1 ASSEGQGAFNTEAF